This passage covers 8 T cell receptor beta chains from one sample sequenced in a study of blood T cell repertoires in COVID-19. Profiling relied on immunoSEQ multiplex PCR, and the TCRdb table lists in-frame clones only, not all of them. This table holds around 83,000 clones, about 89% found once. The source material was peripheral blood. These receptors all come from a man aged 65-85 years with active or convalescent COVID-19.

The chain links TRBV18 to TRBJ1-5; perhaps TRBD1 as D (5 bases). Per the germline V gene, CDR1 is KGHSH and CDR2 is LQKENI. Trimming pared 2 bases from V and 4 bases from J, leaving 12 bases between. The length of the CDR3 is 15 residues. The CDR3 region has the DNA TGTGCCAGCTCACCATCGGCAGGGCCTAATCAGCCCCAGCATTTT. Protein: CASSPSAGPNQPQHF.

The V and J genes are TRBV6-5 and TRBJ1-2; D might be TRBD1 (5 bases). CDR3 length: 11 residues. Germline values: CDR1 MNHEY, CDR2 SVGAGI. The V gene lost 8 bases and the J gene lost 7 bases, with 11 bases spanning the gap. The CDR3 coding sequence is TGTGCCAGCGCGGGACTTGCTGGCTACACCTTC. Its translation is CASAGLAGYTF.

The rearrangement links TRBV28 to TRBJ1-2, with D uncertain. This CDR3 has 12 residues. Trimming cost V 4 bases and J 8 bases, with 11 bases left between them. The germline V gene has CDR1 MDHEN and CDR2 SYDVKM. The CDR3 region has the DNA TGTGCCAGCAGTTCCCGGACTGGGGGCTACACCTTC. Amino acid sequence: CASSSRTGGYTF.

The chain has TRBV29-1 and TRBJ1-6; 7 nucleotides align to TRBD1. The CDR3 contains 14 residues. CDR1 and CDR2 (germline): SQVTM, ANQGSEA. Trimming removed 6 bases from V and 4 bases from J; junction bases left unmatched: 6. The CDR3 nucleotides read TGCAGCGTGGGAACGACAGGGTATAATTCACCCCTCCACTTT. Its protein product is CSVGTTGYNSPLHF.

This clone was detected once. The chain combines TRBV29-1 with TRBJ1-2; perhaps TRBD1 as D (6 bases). The CDR3 spans 14 residues. Trimming cost V 7 bases and J 8 bases, with 23 bases left between them. Germline lookup yields CDR1 SQVTM and CDR2 ANQGSEA. The DNA of the CDR3 is TGCAGCGCATTAACGGGACGGGGGGCATCGGGCTACACCTTC. Translated, it gives CSALTGRGASGYTF.

The V call is TRBV6-6, the J call TRBJ1-2; maybe TRBD1 (6 bases). CDR3 length equals 14 residues. Looked up from germline, CDR1 is MNHNY and CDR2 is SVGAGI (reference sequence). Trimming left V 5 bases short and J 5 bases short, with 15 bases between. CDR3 sequence: CASSNPGQQYGYTF. The CDR3 DNA reads TGTGCCAGCAGTAATCCGGGACAACAGTATGGCTACACCTTC.

The rearrangement uses TRBV14 and TRBJ1-6; TRBD1 matches at 8 bases. The J segment lost 10 bases and the V segment lost 6 bases, leaving 8 bases of the junction unmatched. The CDR3 has 14 amino acids. Germline V gene lookup returns CDR1 SGHDN and CDR2 FVKESK. Here the CDR3 reads CASSHRDRSSPLHF. The DNA for the CDR3 is TGTGCCAGCAGTCACAGGGACAGGTCCTCACCCCTCCACTTT.

The chain carries TRBV25-1 and TRBJ2-2, with TRBD1 matching 8 bases. Per germline, CDR1 MGHDK and CDR2 SYGVNS. V shed 5 bases and J 3 bases; nucleotides not matched to a gene: 2. The CDR3 has 14 amino acids. The CDR3 loop reads CASSHRGYTGELFF. Here the CDR3 DNA reads TGTGCCAGCAGTCACAGGGGGTACACCGGGGAGCTGTTTTTT.